This T cell receptor (beta chain) was documented in a study of T cell clonality in common variable immunodeficiency (dated by TCRdb to about 2015). What the research found in general, with its limitations: Patient heterogeneity within the CVID cohort put limits on correlating repertoire features with clinical complications. Compared with healthy controls, CVID subjects showed increased TCRbeta clonality (t-test p = 0.018), a feature most characteristic of about a third of subjects. It was noted by the authors that sequencing of the repertoires of T cell subpopulations would be needed to clarify the cause of the increased clonality in CVID. CVID TCRbeta sequences were reported to have fewer deletions and N-nucleotide insertions and to lack highly modified clones with 13 or more V deletions. Even though DNA input was the same, control samples had an average of about 80,000 unique sequences each, compared with roughly 30,000 in CVID samples. CVID subjects shared fewer TCRbeta clones with each other than healthy controls did (p < 0.0001).

The germline V gene sets CDR1 to KGHSH and CDR2 to LQKENI. Relative to germline, V is 3 bases shorter and J is 4 bases shorter, with 14 bases between their ends. Its CDR3 holds 15 amino acids, cysteine through phenylalanine. Of the CDR3's DNA, 36 bases were read; they are in frame from base 1. Many counts were recorded for this clone. There is no known antigen for this receptor. The missing CDR3 end, 3 residues past where the read stops, is filled in from the germline J gene. Diagnosis of CVID followed standard criteria, namely serum IgG, IgA and/or IgM below the normal range together with specific antibody deficiency. A total of about 44 subjects (approximately 15 female and roughly 30 male; age range roughly 9 to 65 years, mean age around 41) were included in the CVID group. Most CVID patients and most healthy controls were of Caucasian heritage. At the time of study participation, every CVID subject had been on replacement immunoglobulin therapy for one year or longer. At the time of blood collection, no CVID subject was ill or was being treated with immunomodulatory or immunosuppressive medication. Heparinized peripheral whole blood samples of roughly 5 to 8.5 ml were obtained from each donor. TCRbeta CDR3 repertoires were sequenced from genomic DNA of adults with common variable immune deficiency (CVID) and healthy adult controls. Diluted blood was density-centrifuged over Hypaque 1077 or Ficoll-Paque to isolate peripheral blood mononuclear cells. Genomic DNA was extracted from unsorted mononuclear cells by Qiagen column purification or by a centrifugation-based method.

For sequencing input, CVID and control samples contributed equivalent amounts of genomic DNA. For every sample, a 60 bp segment covering the rearranged TCRbeta CDR3 region was amplified and then sequenced. The immunoSEQ assay, a bias-corrected multiplex PCR combined with high-throughput sequencing, was used to amplify TCRbeta. In the authors' own workflow: Every unique nucleotide sequence counted as a clone and was annotated with V, D and J genes, copy number and frequency. Sequences were labeled productive if in frame, and non-productive if out of frame or containing stop codons. As previously described, clonality was computed from Shannon's entropy. Mean CDR3 Kyte-Doolittle hydropathy was derived from the predicted amino acid sequences of productive clones. Using the R hclust function, scaled V gene usage was clustered hierarchically with Manhattan distance and complete linkage. Sharing of clones by CDR3 amino acid sequence was evaluated through resampling of 12 repertoires per group over 100 rounds. Repertoires were searched for 70 published EBV-specific and 245 published CMV-specific TCRbeta sequences. After two CVID samples that produced fewer than 10,000 sequences were dropped from the analysis, 42 CVID repertoires remained. The table was pulled from immuneACCESS by TCRdb, which kept in-frame rearrangements only. Such tables lose some clones; where checked, under half of the loss comes from unresolved V genes, and the rest has no known cause. That table gives V, J and clone size, and the DNA gave D and trimming. Listed for this sample are under 40,000 clones, none observed only a single time. The ten largest account for 5.4% of the sample.

The chain joins TRBV18 to TRBJ2-3; the D gene remains uncertain. Sequencing was done on a sample of peripheral blood mononuclear cells. This TCR was recovered from a human donor with common variable immunodeficiency. This receptor carries the CDR3 CASSPLPKAADTQYF. The CDR3 bases that were read are TGTGCCAGCTCACCGCTCCCTAAGGCGGCAGATACG. Reference TRBV18 and TRBJ2-3 genes cover what lies past the CDR3, so the full variable domain is NAGVMQNPRHLVRRRGQEARLRCSPMKGHSHVYWYRQLPEEGLKFMVYLQKENIIDESGMPKERFSAEFPKEGPSILRIQQVVRGDSAAYFCASSPLPKAADTQYFGPGTRLTVL.